A selection of T cell receptor beta chains follows, all from one sample in a study of spatial heterogeneity in lung cancer. Each CDR3 protein gets one entry after TCRdb re-called the 5' RACE reads with MiXCR. The sample contains around 40,000 distinct CDR3 sequences, 4.5% to 6% of which appear only once. The sample consisted of PBMCs, taken at surgery. The receptors stem from a male donor with early-stage non-small cell lung cancer. CDR3s include the opening cysteine and the closing phenylalanine or tryptophan. Each record gives: V gene, D gene, clone size, J gene, CDR3 DNA, CDR3 protein. D genes are given only for firm matches. Clone size is given for some rows only: seen once, a few or many times, or a class if the clone is expanded.

V gene: TRBV6-1; D gene: .; clone size: few; J gene: TRBJ2-2; CDR3 DNA: TGTGCCAGCTTTTGGGGCCAAGAAATCACCGGGGAGCTGTTTTTT; CDR3 protein: CASFWGQEITGELFF
V gene: TRBV12-5; D gene: .; clone size: many; J gene: TRBJ1-6; CDR3 DNA: TGTGCTAGTGGTTTGCTGGACTGGTACTCCTATAATTCACCCCTCCACTTT; CDR3 protein: CASGLLDWYSYNSPLHF
V gene: TRBV7-2; D gene: .; clone size: many; J gene: TRBJ1-6; CDR3 DNA: TGTGCCAGCAGCTTAGAGGTTTCACCCCTCCACTTT; CDR3 protein: CASSLEVSPLHF
V gene: TRBV30; D gene: .; clone size: .; J gene: TRBJ1-1; CDR3 DNA: TGTGCCTGGAGTTCCCTGGGGGCGAACACTGAAGCTTTCTTT; CDR3 protein: CAWSSLGANTEAFF
V gene: TRBV19; D gene: .; clone size: many; J gene: TRBJ1-2; CDR3 DNA: TGTGCCAGTAGTATAGATCTGGGTGCCTATGGCTACACCTTC; CDR3 protein: CASSIDLGAYGYTF
V gene: TRBV7-6; D gene: .; clone size: many; J gene: TRBJ1-5; CDR3 DNA: TGTGCCAGCAGCTTAAGGCGGGGCAATCAGCCCCAGCATTTT; CDR3 protein: CASSLRRGNQPQHF
V gene: TRBV10-3; D gene: TRBD1; clone size: medium-sized; J gene: TRBJ2-1; CDR3 DNA: TGTGCCATCCAGGGGGTGGACAATGAGCAGTTCTTC; CDR3 protein: CAIQGVDNEQFF
V gene: TRBV6-2/TRBV6-3; D gene: .; clone size: few; J gene: TRBJ2-3; CDR3 DNA: TGTGCCAGCAGTTACGGGGGGCCCACAGATACGCAGTATTTT; CDR3 protein: CASSYGGPTDTQYF
V gene: TRBV10-3; D gene: .; clone size: few; J gene: TRBJ1-6; CDR3 DNA: TGTGCCATCAGTGAGTCGAAGGAATCACCCCTCCACTTT; CDR3 protein: CAISESKESPLHF
V gene: TRBV15; D gene: .; clone size: many; J gene: TRBJ2-7; CDR3 DNA: TGTGCCACCAGCAGAGATCGGGGAAAGTCCTACGAGCAGTACTTC; CDR3 protein: CATSRDRGKSYEQYF
V gene: TRBV7-7; D gene: .; clone size: many; J gene: TRBJ2-1; CDR3 DNA: TGTGCTAGCAGCTTAGCCCAATCGACAGGAGTCCTGTTCTTC; CDR3 protein: CASSLAQSTGVLFF
V gene: TRBV7-2; D gene: .; clone size: many; J gene: TRBJ2-1; CDR3 DNA: TGTGCCAGCAGCTTGTCCCGTCCGAGCGGTGAGCAGTTCTTC; CDR3 protein: CASSLSRPSGEQFF
V gene: TRBV28; D gene: .; clone size: many; J gene: TRBJ1-5; CDR3 DNA: TGTGCCAGCAGTTACAGGGCCCAGCCCCAGCATTTT; CDR3 protein: CASSYRAQPQHF
V gene: TRBV7-8; D gene: TRBD1; clone size: many; J gene: TRBJ1-2; CDR3 DNA: TGTGCCAGCAGCTTAGCGTACCCTGGGACAGCTAACTATGGCTACACCTTC; CDR3 protein: CASSLAYPGTANYGYTF
V gene: TRBV9; D gene: .; clone size: few; J gene: TRBJ2-3; CDR3 DNA: TGTGCCAGCAGCTTCTCATCACAGGATAGCACAGATACGCAGTATTTT; CDR3 protein: CASSFSSQDSTDTQYF
V gene: TRBV12-3/TRBV12-4; D gene: .; clone size: many; J gene: TRBJ2-3; CDR3 DNA: TGTGCCAGCAGTTCCTCGACTAGGGCAGATACGCAGTATTTT; CDR3 protein: CASSSSTRADTQYF
V gene: TRBV12-3/TRBV12-4; D gene: .; clone size: many; J gene: TRBJ2-7; CDR3 DNA: TGTGCCAGCAGTGAGCCCTACGAGCAGTACTTC; CDR3 protein: CASSEPYEQYF
V gene: TRBV4-2; D gene: .; clone size: many; J gene: TRBJ2-1; CDR3 DNA: TGTGCCAGCAGACGACAGGGAGGACAGATCGGTGAGCAGTTCTTC; CDR3 protein: CASRRQGGQIGEQFF
V gene: TRBV14; D gene: .; clone size: few; J gene: TRBJ1-1; CDR3 DNA: TGTGCCAGCAGCCACAACTTTAGGGGGACTGAAGCTTTCTTT; CDR3 protein: CASSHNFRGTEAFF
V gene: TRBV29-1; D gene: TRBD1; clone size: .; J gene: TRBJ2-1; CDR3 DNA: TGCGGCGTTGGACAGGGGGAGAATGAGCAGTTCTTC; CDR3 protein: CGVGQGENEQFF
V gene: TRBV7-3; D gene: TRBD2; clone size: many; J gene: TRBJ2-1; CDR3 DNA: TGTGCCAGCAGCTTCAGCGGGGGCCGGTACAATGAGCAGTTCTTC; CDR3 protein: CASSFSGGRYNEQFF
V gene: TRBV27; D gene: .; clone size: .; J gene: TRBJ1-3; CDR3 DNA: TGTGCCAGCAGTTTATTGGCAGGGATAGACACCATATATTTT; CDR3 protein: CASSLLAGIDTIYF
V gene: TRBV5-1; D gene: TRBD1; clone size: few; J gene: TRBJ2-7; CDR3 DNA: TGCGCCAGCAGCACACGGACAGGTAACTACGAGCAGTACTTC; CDR3 protein: CASSTRTGNYEQYF
V gene: TRBV10-3; D gene: .; clone size: many; J gene: TRBJ1-2; CDR3 DNA: TGTGCCATCAGTGTTTTGGCAGGGATGACGGATGGCTACACCTTC; CDR3 protein: CAISVLAGMTDGYTF
V gene: TRBV5-1; D gene: .; clone size: many; J gene: TRBJ1-6; CDR3 DNA: TGCGCCAGCACCTTGGGAAAGGGTACCGATTCACCCCTCCACTTT; CDR3 protein: CASTLGKGTDSPLHF
V gene: TRBV10-3; D gene: .; clone size: many; J gene: TRBJ1-5; CDR3 DNA: TGTGCCATCAGGGAGGAGGGCAATCAGCCCCAGCATTTT; CDR3 protein: CAIREEGNQPQHF
V gene: TRBV28; D gene: .; clone size: many; J gene: TRBJ2-3; CDR3 DNA: TGTGCCAGCAGTTTAAATGTGGGGCGTGTCACAGATACGCAGTATTTT; CDR3 protein: CASSLNVGRVTDTQYF
V gene: TRBV5-1; D gene: .; clone size: many; J gene: TRBJ1-6; CDR3 DNA: TGCGCCAGCAGCCTGACCCCGAGCTCCTATAATTCACCCCTCCACTTT; CDR3 protein: CASSLTPSSYNSPLHF
V gene: TRBV10-3; D gene: .; clone size: .; J gene: TRBJ2-7; CDR3 DNA: TGTGCCATCAGTTTGACAGCAACCTACGAGCAGTACTTC; CDR3 protein: CAISLTATYEQYF
V gene: TRBV5-1; D gene: TRBD1; clone size: many; J gene: TRBJ2-1; CDR3 DNA: TGCGCCAGCAGCAGGACAGGTGGTGTACTGGGCAATGAGCAGTTCTTC; CDR3 protein: CASSRTGGVLGNEQFF
V gene: TRBV5-1; D gene: .; clone size: .; J gene: TRBJ2-7; CDR3 DNA: TGCGCCAGTACGGGACTTCGCTCCTACGAGCAGTACTTC; CDR3 protein: CASTGLRSYEQYF
V gene: TRBV7-8; D gene: .; clone size: many; J gene: TRBJ2-7; CDR3 DNA: TGTGCCAGCAGCAGTGGGCAGGGGACCCTCTACGAGCAGTACTTC; CDR3 protein: CASSSGQGTLYEQYF
V gene: TRBV11-2; D gene: .; clone size: many; J gene: TRBJ1-6; CDR3 DNA: TGTGCCAGCAGCCGGGAGGTAGGGGTTTCACCCCTCCACTTT; CDR3 protein: CASSREVGVSPLHF
V gene: TRBV10-3; D gene: .; clone size: many; J gene: TRBJ2-6; CDR3 DNA: TGTGCCATCAGAGCTGGCACAGGGATAGGGGCCAACGTCCTGACTTTC; CDR3 protein: CAIRAGTGIGANVLTF
V gene: TRBV18; D gene: .; clone size: many; J gene: TRBJ1-1; CDR3 DNA: TGTGCCAGCTCAAGCCTACAAGGGACGACTTTCTTT; CDR3 protein: CASSSLQGTTFF
V gene: TRBV28; D gene: .; clone size: few; J gene: TRBJ1-3; CDR3 DNA: TGTGCCAGCAGCTCTGGGGCAAGAAACACCATATATTTT; CDR3 protein: CASSSGARNTIYF
V gene: TRBV12-3/TRBV12-4; D gene: TRBD1; clone size: many; J gene: TRBJ2-2; CDR3 DNA: TGTGCCAGCATTCTGGGACAGGGTCACGGGGAGCTGTTTTTT; CDR3 protein: CASILGQGHGELFF
V gene: TRBV11-2; D gene: TRBD1; clone size: .; J gene: TRBJ1-2; CDR3 DNA: TGTGCCAGCCCGCGGGAGGACAGGGGGCTCGGTGGCTACACCTTC; CDR3 protein: CASPREDRGLGGYTF
V gene: TRBV6-6; D gene: .; clone size: many; J gene: TRBJ1-1; CDR3 DNA: TGTGCCAGCAGTTACTCGATTGGCAGGGCTGGGAAGAACACTGAAGCTTTCTTT; CDR3 protein: CASSYSIGRAGKNTEAFF
V gene: TRBV4-1; D gene: .; clone size: many; J gene: TRBJ1-5; CDR3 DNA: TGCGCCAGCAGTACCCTCTTGCCCTCGCCCCAGCATTTT; CDR3 protein: CASSTLLPSPQHF
V gene: TRBV24-1; D gene: .; clone size: .; J gene: TRBJ2-6; CDR3 DNA: TGTGCCACCAGTGACAGACTCTCTGGGGCCAACGTCCTGACTTTC; CDR3 protein: CATSDRLSGANVLTF
V gene: TRBV2; D gene: .; clone size: .; J gene: TRBJ2-1; CDR3 DNA: TGTGCCAGCAGTGAGGGACGGACACCGGTCCCGAATGAGCAGTTCTTC; CDR3 protein: CASSEGRTPVPNEQFF
V gene: TRBV6-5; D gene: .; clone size: many; J gene: TRBJ2-7; CDR3 DNA: TGTGCCAGCAGCCAGGTCCAGGGTCCGATCCACGAGCAGTACTTC; CDR3 protein: CASSQVQGPIHEQYF
V gene: TRBV3-1; D gene: .; clone size: many; J gene: TRBJ1-3; CDR3 DNA: TGTGCCAGCAGCCGAGGCACAGGTCATGGAAACACCATATATTTT; CDR3 protein: CASSRGTGHGNTIYF
V gene: TRBV3-1; D gene: .; clone size: many; J gene: TRBJ1-2; CDR3 DNA: TGTGCCAGCAGCCAAGGTGGAGTCCTGAGGGGAAGTCATGGCTACACCTTC; CDR3 protein: CASSQGGVLRGSHGYTF
V gene: TRBV7-9; D gene: TRBD1; clone size: many; J gene: TRBJ1-4; CDR3 DNA: TGTGCCAGCAGCCGCGACAGGGCGGACGAAAAACTGTTTTTT; CDR3 protein: CASSRDRADEKLFF
V gene: TRBV9; D gene: TRBD2; clone size: .; J gene: TRBJ2-7; CDR3 DNA: TGTGCCAGCAGCCCCCCTAGCGGGGCCCTCTACGAGCAGTACTTC; CDR3 protein: CASSPPSGALYEQYF
V gene: TRBV5-1; D gene: TRBD1; clone size: many; J gene: TRBJ2-7; CDR3 DNA: TGCGCCAGCAGCTCGGACAGGGTGCGCTACGAGCAGTACTTC; CDR3 protein: CASSSDRVRYEQYF
V gene: TRBV12-3/TRBV12-4; D gene: .; clone size: many; J gene: TRBJ1-3; CDR3 DNA: TGTGCCAGCATCCCACAGTTCTTCTCTGGAAACACCATATATTTT; CDR3 protein: CASIPQFFSGNTIYF
V gene: TRBV12-3/TRBV12-4; D gene: .; clone size: .; J gene: TRBJ2-1; CDR3 DNA: TGTGCCAGCAGGCGGACCCAGGGTAATGAGCAGTTCTTC; CDR3 protein: CASRRTQGNEQFF
V gene: TRBV20-1; D gene: .; clone size: many; J gene: TRBJ1-4; CDR3 DNA: TGCAGTGCTCGACCCTGGGGAGAGGAAAAACTGTTTTTT; CDR3 protein: CSARPWGEEKLFF
V gene: TRBV11-2; D gene: .; clone size: many; J gene: TRBJ2-1; CDR3 DNA: TGTGCCAGCAGCTTAGAGTACAGGGAGAATGAGCAGTTCTTC; CDR3 protein: CASSLEYRENEQFF
V gene: TRBV3-1; D gene: .; clone size: many; J gene: TRBJ1-3; CDR3 DNA: TGTGCCAGCAGCCAAGAGACCCTCCGCGGTATCTCTGGAAACACCATATATTTT; CDR3 protein: CASSQETLRGISGNTIYF